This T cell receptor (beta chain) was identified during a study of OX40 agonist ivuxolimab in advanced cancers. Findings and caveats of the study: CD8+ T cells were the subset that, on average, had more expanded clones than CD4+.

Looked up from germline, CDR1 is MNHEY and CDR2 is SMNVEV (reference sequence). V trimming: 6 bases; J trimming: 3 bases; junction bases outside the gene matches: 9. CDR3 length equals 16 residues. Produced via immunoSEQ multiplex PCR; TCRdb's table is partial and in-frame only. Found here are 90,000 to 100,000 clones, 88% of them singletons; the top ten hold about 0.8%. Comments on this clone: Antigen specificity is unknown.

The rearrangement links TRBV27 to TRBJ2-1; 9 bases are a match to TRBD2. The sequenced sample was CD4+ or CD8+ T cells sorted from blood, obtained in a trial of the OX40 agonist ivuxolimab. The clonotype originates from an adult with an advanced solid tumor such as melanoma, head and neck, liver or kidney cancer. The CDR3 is CASRPSGRSYYNEQFF. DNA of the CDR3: TGTGCCAGCAGACCAAGCGGGAGGTCTTACTACAATGAGCAGTTCTTC.